This T cell receptor (beta chain) came from a study of T cell responses to AZD1222 COVID-19 vaccine. Only in-frame clones appear in the TCRdb table, and some are missing; sequencing was by immunoSEQ multiplex PCR. The table lists about 66,000 clones, about 90% of them singletons. Study-wide results and caveats: Reportedly, close to half of spike-specific TCRs are directed against unmutated variant regions. Only a handful of AZD1222 recipients were seropositive at baseline. The sample set comprised mostly white British donors with more females, and clonal diversity was possibly underestimated. Only after the peak T cell response were repertoires sampled.

A word on this clone: Antigen: not known.

The TCR sequence derives from an adult who received the MenACWY meningococcal vaccine as a control. Sequenced material: peripheral blood, taken 28 days after the second dose of the MenACWY control vaccine.

This CDR3 is CASSESGLATQYF. CDR3 DNA: TGCGCCAGCAGTGAGTCGGGGTTAGCGACCCAGTACTTC. The rearrangement links TRBV10-2 to TRBJ2-5; D call uncertain. Germline V gene data show CDR1 as WSHSY and CDR2 as SAAADI. V was trimmed by 0 bases and J by 7 bases, leaving 9 bases between them. The CDR3 runs to 13 residues.